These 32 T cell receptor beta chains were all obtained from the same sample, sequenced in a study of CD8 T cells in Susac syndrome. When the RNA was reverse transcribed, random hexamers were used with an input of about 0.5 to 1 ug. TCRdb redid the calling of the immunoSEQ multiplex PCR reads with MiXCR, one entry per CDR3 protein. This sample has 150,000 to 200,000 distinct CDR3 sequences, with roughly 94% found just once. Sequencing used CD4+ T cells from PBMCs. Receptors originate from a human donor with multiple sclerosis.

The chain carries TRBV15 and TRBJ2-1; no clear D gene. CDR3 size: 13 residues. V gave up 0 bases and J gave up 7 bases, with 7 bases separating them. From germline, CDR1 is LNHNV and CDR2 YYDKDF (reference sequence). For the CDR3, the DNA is TGTGCCACCAGCAGAGATCTTAGTAATGAGCAGTTCTTC. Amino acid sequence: CATSRDLSNEQFF.

CDR3 sequence: CASSGRPGPTGELFF. The CDR3 coding sequence is TGTGCCAGCAGTGGACGACCGGGGCCAACCGGGGAGCTGTTTTTT. V and J are TRBV2 and TRBJ2-2; perhaps D is TRBD1 or TRBD2 (5 bases each). Trimming took off 4 bases at V and 5 bases at J, with 14 bases between the two ends. The germline V gene has CDR1 SNHLY and CDR2 FYNNEI. CDR3 length: 15 residues.

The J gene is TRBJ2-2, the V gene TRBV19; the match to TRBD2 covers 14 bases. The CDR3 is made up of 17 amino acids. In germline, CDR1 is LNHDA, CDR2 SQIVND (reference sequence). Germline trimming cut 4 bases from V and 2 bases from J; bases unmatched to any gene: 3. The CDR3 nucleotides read TGTGCCAGTAGTAGAGGGACTAGCGGGGGTAACACCGGGGAGCTGTTTTTT. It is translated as CASSRGTSGGNTGELFF.

The CDR3 spells CSVRRTGKAGELFF. As DNA, the CDR3 is TGCAGCGTTCGTCGGACAGGGAAAGCCGGGGAGCTGTTTTTT. The chain joins TRBV29-1 to TRBJ2-2; 8 bases line up with TRBD1. CDR3 length: 14 residues. Trimming at V came to 5 bases and at J to 6 bases, leaving 8 bases not matched to a gene. Germline V gene lookup returns CDR1 SQVTM and CDR2 ANQGSEA.

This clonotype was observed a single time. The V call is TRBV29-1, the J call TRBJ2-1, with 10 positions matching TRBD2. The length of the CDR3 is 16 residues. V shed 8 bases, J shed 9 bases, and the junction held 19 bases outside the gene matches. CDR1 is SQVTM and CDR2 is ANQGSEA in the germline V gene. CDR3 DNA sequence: TGCAGCTCAGTGGGTGATATTGCTAGCGGGAGAGGTGAGCAGTTCTTC. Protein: CSSVGDIASGRGEQFF.

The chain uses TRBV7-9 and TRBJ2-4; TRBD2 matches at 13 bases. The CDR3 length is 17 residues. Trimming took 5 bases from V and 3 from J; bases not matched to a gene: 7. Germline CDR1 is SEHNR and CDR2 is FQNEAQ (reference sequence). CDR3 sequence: CASSLKLAGGDKNIQYF. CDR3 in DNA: TGTGCCAGCAGCCTCAAACTAGCGGGAGGGGACAAAAACATTCAGTACTTC.

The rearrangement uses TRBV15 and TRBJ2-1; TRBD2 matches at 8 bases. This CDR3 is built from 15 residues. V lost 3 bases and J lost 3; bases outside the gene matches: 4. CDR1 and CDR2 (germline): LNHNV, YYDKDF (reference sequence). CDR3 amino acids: CATSRPGLGYNEQFF. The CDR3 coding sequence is TGTGCCACCAGCAGGCCGGGACTAGGCTACAATGAGCAGTTCTTC.

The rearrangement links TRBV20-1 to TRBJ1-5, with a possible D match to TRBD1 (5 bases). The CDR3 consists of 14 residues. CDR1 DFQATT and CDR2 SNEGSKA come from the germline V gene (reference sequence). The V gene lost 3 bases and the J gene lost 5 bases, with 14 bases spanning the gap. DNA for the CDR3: TGCAGTGCTAGGGACACTATGGGGGATCAGCCCCAGCATTTT. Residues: CSARDTMGDQPQHF.

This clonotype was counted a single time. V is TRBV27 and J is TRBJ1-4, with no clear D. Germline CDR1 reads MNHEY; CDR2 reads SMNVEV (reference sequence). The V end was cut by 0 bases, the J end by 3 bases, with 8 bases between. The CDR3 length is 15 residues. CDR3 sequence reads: CASSLSSVANEKLFF. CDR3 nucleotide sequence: TGTGCCAGCAGTTTATCGTCCGTGGCTAATGAAAAACTGTTTTTT.

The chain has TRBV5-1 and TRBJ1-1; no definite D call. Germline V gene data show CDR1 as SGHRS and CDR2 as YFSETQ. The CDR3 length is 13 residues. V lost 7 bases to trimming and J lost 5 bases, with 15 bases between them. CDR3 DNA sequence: TGCGCCAGCGAGAGCCTTTTTGGAACTGAAGCTTTCTTT. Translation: CASESLFGTEAFF.

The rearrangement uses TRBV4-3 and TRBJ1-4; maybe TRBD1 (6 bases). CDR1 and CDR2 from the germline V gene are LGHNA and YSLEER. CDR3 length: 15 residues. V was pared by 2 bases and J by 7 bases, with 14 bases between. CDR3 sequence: CASSQNPGASEKLFF. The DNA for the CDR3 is TGCGCCAGCAGCCAAAATCCGGGGGCGAGTGAAAAACTGTTTTTT.

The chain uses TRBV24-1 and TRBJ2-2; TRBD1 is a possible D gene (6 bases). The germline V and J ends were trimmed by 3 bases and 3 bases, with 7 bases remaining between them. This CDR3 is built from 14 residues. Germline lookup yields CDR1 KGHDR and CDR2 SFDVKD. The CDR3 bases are TGTGCCACCAGTGATCCAGGGGACACCGGGGAGCTGTTTTTT. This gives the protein CATSDPGDTGELFF.

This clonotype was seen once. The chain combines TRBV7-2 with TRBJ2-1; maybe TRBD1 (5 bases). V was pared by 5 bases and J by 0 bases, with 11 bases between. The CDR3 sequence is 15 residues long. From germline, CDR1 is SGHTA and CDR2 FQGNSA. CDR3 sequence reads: CASSIGQISYNEQFF. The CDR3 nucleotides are TGTGCCAGCAGCATCGGACAAATCTCCTACAATGAGCAGTTCTTC.

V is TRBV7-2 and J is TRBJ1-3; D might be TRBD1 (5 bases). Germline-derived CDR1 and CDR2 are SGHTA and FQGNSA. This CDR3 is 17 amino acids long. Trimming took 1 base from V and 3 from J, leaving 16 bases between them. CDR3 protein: CASSLEPGLSFGNTIYF. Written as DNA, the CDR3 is TGTGCCAGCAGCTTAGAACCAGGGTTATCGTTTGGAAACACCATATATTTT.

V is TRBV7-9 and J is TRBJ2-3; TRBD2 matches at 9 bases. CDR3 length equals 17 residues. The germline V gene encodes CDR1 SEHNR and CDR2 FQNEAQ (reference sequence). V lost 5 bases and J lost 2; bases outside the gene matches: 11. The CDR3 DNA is TGTGCCAGCAGCCCCCCTTTTAGACTAGCGGTCACAGATACGCAGTATTTT. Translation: CASSPPFRLAVTDTQYF.

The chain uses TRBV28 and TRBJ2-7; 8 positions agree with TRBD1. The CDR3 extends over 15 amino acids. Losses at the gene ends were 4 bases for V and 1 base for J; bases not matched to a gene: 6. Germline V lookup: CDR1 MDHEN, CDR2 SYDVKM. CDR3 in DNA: TGTGCCAGCAGTTCCTCGGGACAGGCTTCCTACGAGCAGTACTTC. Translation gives CASSSSGQASYEQYF. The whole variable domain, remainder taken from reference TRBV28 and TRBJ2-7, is DVKVTQSSRYLVKRTGEKVFLECVQDMDHENMFWYRQDPGLGLRLIYFSYDVKMKEKGDIPEGYSVSREKKERFSLILESASTNQTSMYLCASSSSGQASYEQYFGPGTRLTVT.

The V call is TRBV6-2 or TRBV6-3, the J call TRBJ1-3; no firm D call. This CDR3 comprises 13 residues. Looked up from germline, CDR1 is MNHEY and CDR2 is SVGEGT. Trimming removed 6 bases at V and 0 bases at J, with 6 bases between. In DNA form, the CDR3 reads TGTGCCAGCAGCTTTATCTCTGGAAACACCATATATTTT. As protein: CASSFISGNTIYF.

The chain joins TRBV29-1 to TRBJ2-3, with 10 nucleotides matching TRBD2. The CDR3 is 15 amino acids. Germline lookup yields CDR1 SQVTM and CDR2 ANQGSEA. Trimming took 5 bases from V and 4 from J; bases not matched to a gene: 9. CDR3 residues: CSVHEISGRADTQYF. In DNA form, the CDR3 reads TGCAGCGTTCATGAGATAAGCGGGAGGGCAGATACGCAGTATTTT.

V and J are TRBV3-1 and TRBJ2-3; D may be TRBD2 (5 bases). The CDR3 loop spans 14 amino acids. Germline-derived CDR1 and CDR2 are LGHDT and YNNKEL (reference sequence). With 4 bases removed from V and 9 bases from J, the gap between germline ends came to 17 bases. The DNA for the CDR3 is TGTGCCAGCAGCCCCCTCCGTAGCGAGGGAACGCAGTATTTT. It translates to CASSPLRSEGTQYF.

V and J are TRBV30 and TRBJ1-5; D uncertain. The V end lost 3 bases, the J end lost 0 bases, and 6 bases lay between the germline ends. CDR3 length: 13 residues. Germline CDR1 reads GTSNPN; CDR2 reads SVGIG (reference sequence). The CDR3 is CAWSSDSNQPQHF. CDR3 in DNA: TGTGCCTGGAGCTCGGATAGCAATCAGCCCCAGCATTTT.

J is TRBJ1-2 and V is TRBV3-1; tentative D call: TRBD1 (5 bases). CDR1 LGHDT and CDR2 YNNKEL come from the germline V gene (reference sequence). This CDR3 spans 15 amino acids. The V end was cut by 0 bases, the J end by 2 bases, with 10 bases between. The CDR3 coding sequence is TGTGCCAGCAGCCAAGATCTTCCAGGGAACTATGGCTACACCTTC. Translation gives CASSQDLPGNYGYTF.

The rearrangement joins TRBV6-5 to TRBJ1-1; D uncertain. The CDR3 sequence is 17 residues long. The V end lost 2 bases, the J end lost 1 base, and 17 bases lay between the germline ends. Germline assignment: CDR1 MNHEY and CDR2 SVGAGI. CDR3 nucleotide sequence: TGTGCCAGCAGTTACATGGAACTAGGGCGTCCGAACACTGAAGCTTTCTTT. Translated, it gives CASSYMELGRPNTEAFF.

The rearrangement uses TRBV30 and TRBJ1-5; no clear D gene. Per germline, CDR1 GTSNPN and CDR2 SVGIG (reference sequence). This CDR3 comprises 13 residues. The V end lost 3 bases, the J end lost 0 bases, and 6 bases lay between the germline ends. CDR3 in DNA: TGTGCCTGGAGCAGGTCTAGCAATCAGCCCCAGCATTTT. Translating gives CAWSRSSNQPQHF.

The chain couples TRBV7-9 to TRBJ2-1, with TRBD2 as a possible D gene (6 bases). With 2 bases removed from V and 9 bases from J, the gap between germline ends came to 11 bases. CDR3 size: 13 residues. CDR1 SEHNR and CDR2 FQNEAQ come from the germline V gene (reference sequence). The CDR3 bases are TGTGCCAGCAGCTTAATGGGAGGCGGTGAGCAGTTCTTC. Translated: CASSLMGGGEQFF.

The CDR3 region is CASSLGSLSGTQYF. The CDR3 region has the DNA TGCGCCAGCAGCTTGGGAAGTCTTTCAGGGACCCAGTACTTC. The J gene is TRBJ2-5, the V gene TRBV5-1; D not certain. In germline, CDR1 is SGHRS, CDR2 YFSETQ. The CDR3 runs 14 residues. V dropped 0 bases and J dropped 7 bases, with 13 bases sitting between them.

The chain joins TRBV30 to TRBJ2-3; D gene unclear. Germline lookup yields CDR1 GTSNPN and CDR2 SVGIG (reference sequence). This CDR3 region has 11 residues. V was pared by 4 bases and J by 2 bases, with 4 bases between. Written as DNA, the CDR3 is TGTGCCTGGACATTCACAGATACGCAGTATTTT. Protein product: CAWTFTDTQYF.

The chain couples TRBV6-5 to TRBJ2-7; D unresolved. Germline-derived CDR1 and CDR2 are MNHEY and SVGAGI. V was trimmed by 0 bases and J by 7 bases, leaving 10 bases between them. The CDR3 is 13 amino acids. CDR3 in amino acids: CASSYSNEEEQYF. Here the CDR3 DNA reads TGTGCCAGCAGTTACTCGAACGAAGAGGAGCAGTACTTC.

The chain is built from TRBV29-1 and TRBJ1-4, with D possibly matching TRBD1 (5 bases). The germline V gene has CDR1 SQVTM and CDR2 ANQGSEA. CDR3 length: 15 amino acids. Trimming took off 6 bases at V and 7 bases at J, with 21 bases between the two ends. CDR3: CSVEIGASLGEKLFF. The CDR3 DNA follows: TGCAGCGTGGAAATCGGGGCCAGCCTGGGTGAAAAACTGTTTTTT.

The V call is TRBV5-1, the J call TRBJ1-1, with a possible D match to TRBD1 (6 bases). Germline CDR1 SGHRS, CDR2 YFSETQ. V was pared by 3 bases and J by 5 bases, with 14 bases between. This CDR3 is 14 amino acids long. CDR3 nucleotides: TGCGCCAGCAGCTCCGCCCAGGGGCGAACTGAAGCTTTCTTT. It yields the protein CASSSAQGRTEAFF.

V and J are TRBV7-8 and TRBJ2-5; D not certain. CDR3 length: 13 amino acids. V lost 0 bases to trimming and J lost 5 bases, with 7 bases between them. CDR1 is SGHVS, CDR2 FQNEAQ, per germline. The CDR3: CASSLAREETQYF. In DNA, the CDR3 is TGTGCCAGCAGCTTAGCGAGAGAGGAGACCCAGTACTTC.

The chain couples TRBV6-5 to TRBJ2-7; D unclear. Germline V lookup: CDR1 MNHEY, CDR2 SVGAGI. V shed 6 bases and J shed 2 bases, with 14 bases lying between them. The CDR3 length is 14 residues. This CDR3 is CASRDWAPPYEQYF. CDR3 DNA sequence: TGTGCCAGCAGGGATTGGGCGCCGCCCTACGAGCAGTACTTC.

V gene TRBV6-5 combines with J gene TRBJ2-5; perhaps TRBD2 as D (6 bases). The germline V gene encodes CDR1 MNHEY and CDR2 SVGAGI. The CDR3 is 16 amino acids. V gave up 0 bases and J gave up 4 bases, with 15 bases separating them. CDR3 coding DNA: TGTGCCAGCAGTTACTCAATCGGGAGTGGGGGAGAGACCCAGTACTTC. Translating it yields CASSYSIGSGGETQYF.